The rows below give T cell receptor beta chains drawn from one sample of a study of blood T cells in healthy people across ages. TCRdb itself ran the 5' RACE reads through MiXCR, one entry per CDR3 protein. The profile shows about 280,000 distinct CDR3 sequences, less than 30% of them singletons. Sequencing was performed on blood. The receptors derive from a woman aged 65 to 85 in good health. The conserved cysteine and the conserved F or W are not part of the CDR3 here.

>10|TRBV20-1|TRBJ2-3
SARPGTDPQY
>14|TRBV28|NA
ASSSIEHGLSNEQF
>12|TRBV5-6|TRBJ1-1
ASKARGLNTEAF
>16|TRBV5-1|TRBJ1-6
ASSSAGPGSSYNSPLH
>11|TRBV27|TRBJ2-1
ASSPRRTNEQF
>12|TRBV2|TRBJ2-3
ASSEPEGADTQY
>14|TRBV20-1|TRBJ2-1
SARVTSGTPFNEQF
>14|TRBV5-1|NA
ASSLDGTSGRSEQF
>12|TRBV20-1|TRBJ1-2
SAKTGGGNYGYT
>13|TRBV7-2|TRBJ1-4
ASSPRTGMDEKLF
>15|TRBV7-9|TRBJ1-5
ASSSQGAGIFNQPQH
>13|TRBV14|TRBJ1-1
ASSQLTGRATEAF
>13|TRBV29-1|TRBJ2-5
SGKGSGLAGETQY
>11|TRBV20-1|TRBJ1-6
SATDRGDSPLH
>14|TRBV7-6|TRBJ2-2
ASSGLSWDDTGELF
>15|TRBV7-2|TRBJ2-1
ASSTKTSGRPGNEQF
>11|TRBV29-1|TRBJ2-7
SVGGLAGDEQY
>16|TRBV10-3|TRBJ2-1
AISEGWTSGRSYNEQF
>12|TRBV20-1|TRBJ1-4
SATGQIHNEKLF
>13|TRBV10-3|TRBJ2-1
AISVGGSSYNEQF
>13|TRBV9|TRBJ2-3
ASSVRGRATDTQY
>11|TRBV20-1|TRBJ2-3
SAGGGGTDTQY
>10|TRBV10-2|TRBJ2-7
ASSEVAYEQY
>10|TRBV5-1|TRBJ2-7
ASSLDWAEQY
>12|TRBV20-1|TRBJ2-7
SAGEASGINEQY
>16|TRBV9|TRBJ1-1
ASSVVPPNVIGGDEAF
>11|TRBV29-1|TRBJ1-1
SVDGTMNTEAF
>11|TRBV7-2|TRBJ1-2
ASSPRLNYGYT
>13|TRBV6-5|TRBJ2-3
ASSTGQFSTDTQY
>13|TRBV24-1|TRBJ2-2
ATSDNHRVTGELF
>11|TRBV12-5|TRBJ1-6
AVKGPYNSPLH
>11|TRBV7-9|TRBJ1-2
ASSSEEAGGYT
>11|TRBV7-2|TRBJ1-2
ASSLNRVDGYT
>15|TRBV5-1|TRBJ2-1
ASSFLAGVSSYNEQF
>13|TRBV9|TRBJ2-7
ASSVAGGRDYEQY
>12|TRBV28|TRBJ2-7
ASSRGQGINEQY
>9|TRBV6-2/TRBV6-3|TRBJ2-1
ASSDREEQF
>13|TRBV29-1|TRBJ2-5
SVHPREATGETQY
>12|TRBV12-3/TRBV12-4|NA
ASSLGTRSYEQY
>14|TRBV28|TRBJ2-7
ASSGTGGPILREQY
>11|TRBV29-1|TRBJ2-7
SVEGRQGREQY
>15|TRBV5-1|TRBJ2-7
ASRIDTGGVNSYEQY